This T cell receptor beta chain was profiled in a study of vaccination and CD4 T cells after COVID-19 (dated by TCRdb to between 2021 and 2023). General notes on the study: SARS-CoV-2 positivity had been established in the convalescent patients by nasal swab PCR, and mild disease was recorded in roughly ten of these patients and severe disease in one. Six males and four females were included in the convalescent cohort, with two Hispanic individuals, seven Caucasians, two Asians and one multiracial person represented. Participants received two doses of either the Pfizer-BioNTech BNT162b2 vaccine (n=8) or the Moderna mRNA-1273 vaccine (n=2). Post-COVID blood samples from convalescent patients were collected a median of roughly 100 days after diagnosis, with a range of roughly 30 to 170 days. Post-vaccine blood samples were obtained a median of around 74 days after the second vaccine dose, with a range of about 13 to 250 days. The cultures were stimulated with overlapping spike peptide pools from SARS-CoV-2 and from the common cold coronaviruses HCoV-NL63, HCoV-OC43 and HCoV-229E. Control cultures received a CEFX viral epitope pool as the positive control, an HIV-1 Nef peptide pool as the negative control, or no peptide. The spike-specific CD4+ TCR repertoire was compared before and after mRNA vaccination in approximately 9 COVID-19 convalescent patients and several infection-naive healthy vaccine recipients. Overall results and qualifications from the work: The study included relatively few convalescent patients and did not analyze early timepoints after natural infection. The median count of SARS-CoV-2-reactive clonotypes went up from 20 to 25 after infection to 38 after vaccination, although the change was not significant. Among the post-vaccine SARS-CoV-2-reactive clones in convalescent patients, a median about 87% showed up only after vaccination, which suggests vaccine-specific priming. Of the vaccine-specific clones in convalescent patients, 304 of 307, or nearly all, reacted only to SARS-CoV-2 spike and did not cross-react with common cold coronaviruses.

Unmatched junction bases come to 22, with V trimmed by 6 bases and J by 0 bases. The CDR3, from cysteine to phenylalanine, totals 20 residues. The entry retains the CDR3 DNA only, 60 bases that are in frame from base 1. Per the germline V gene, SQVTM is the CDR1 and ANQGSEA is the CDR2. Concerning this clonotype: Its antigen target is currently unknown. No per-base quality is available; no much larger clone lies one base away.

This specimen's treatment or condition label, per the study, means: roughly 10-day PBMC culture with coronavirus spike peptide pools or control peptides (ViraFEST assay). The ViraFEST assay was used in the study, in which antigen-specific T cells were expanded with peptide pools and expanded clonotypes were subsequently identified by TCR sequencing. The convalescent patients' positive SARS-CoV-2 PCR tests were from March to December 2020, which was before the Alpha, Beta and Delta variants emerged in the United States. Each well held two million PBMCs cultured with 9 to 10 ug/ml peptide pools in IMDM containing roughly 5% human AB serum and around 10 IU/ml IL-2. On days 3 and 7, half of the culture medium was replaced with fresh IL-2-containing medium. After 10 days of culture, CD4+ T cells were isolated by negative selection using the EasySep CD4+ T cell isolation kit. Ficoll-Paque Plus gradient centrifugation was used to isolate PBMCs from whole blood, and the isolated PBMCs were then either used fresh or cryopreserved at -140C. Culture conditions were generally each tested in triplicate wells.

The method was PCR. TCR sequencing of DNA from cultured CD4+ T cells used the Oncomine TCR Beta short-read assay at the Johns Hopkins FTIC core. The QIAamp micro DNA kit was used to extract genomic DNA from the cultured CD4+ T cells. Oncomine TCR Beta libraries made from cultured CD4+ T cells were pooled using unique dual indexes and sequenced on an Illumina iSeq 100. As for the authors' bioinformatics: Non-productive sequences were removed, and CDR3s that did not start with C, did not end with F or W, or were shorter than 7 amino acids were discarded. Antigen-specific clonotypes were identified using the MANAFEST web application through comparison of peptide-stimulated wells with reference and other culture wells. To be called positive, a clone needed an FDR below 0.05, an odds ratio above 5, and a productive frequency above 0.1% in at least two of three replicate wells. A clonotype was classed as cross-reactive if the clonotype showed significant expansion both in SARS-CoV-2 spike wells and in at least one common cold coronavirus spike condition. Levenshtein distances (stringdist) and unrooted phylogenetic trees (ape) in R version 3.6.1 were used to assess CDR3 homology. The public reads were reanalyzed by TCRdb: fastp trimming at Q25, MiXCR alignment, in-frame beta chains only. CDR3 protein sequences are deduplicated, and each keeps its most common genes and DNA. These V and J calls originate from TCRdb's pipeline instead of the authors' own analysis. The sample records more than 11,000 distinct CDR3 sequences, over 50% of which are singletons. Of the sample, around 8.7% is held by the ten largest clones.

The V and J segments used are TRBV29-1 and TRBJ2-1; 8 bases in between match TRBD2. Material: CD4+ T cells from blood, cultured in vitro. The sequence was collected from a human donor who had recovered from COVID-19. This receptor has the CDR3 CSVDTLGLAGVSNSYNEQFF. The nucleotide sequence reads TGCAGCGTCGACACACTTGGGCTAGCGGGTGTGAGTAACTCCTACAATGAGCAGTTCTTC.